The clone carrying this T cell receptor (beta chain) was recorded many times. TCRdb ran MiXCR on the 5' RACE reads and lists one entry per CDR3 protein. This sample has some 320,000 distinct CDR3 sequences, with about 12% found just once. Every sampled donor was Caucasian and healthy. These data belong to a study of identical twins. Germline-derived CDR1 and CDR2 are SGHKS and YYEKEE (reference sequence). Deletions cut 3 bases from V and 3 bases from J, with 10 bases between. The CDR3 is made up of 14 amino acids. This same sample was also part of a study on yellow fever vaccine responses in identical twins.

The clonotype comes from a young woman in good health. The chain has TRBV5-5 and TRBJ2-1; TRBD1 is a possible D gene (6 bases). The sample comprised CD8+ T cells sorted from blood. The CDR3 reads CASSYGQFYNEQFF. The CDR3 DNA follows: TGTGCCAGCAGCTACGGACAGTTCTACAATGAGCAGTTCTTC. Combining the CDR3 with reference TRBV5-5 and TRBJ2-1 gives the whole variable domain DAGVTQSPTHLIKTRGQQVTLRCSPISGHKSVSWYQQVLGQGPQFIFQYYEKEERGRGNFPDRFSARQFPNYSSELNVNALLLGDSALYLCASSYGQFYNEQFFGPGTRLTVL.